This T cell receptor (beta chain) comes out of a study of beta chain features in type 1 diabetes. The wider study: Healthy donors, compared against patients, showed similar age, gender and cell yields.

This clone was detected a few times. Cell sorting via CD45RO/CCR7/CD25/CD127/CD95/CD27 was performed to obtain CD4+ naive, central memory, regulatory and stem cell-like memory cells. Purity above 95% was achieved in all sorted populations. The isolated RNA, all of it, was reverse transcribed, so expressed TCRB transcripts were what got sequenced. The repertoire was sequenced with immunoSEQ multiplex PCR; TCRdb's copy has only in-frame clones and lacks some. This table has around 450,000 clones, approximately 10% appearing once. The CDR3 covers 14 residues. Between the trimmed V and J ends, which lost 3 bases and 3 bases, there was a span of 12 bases. Germline V CDR1 and CDR2: SNHLY, FYNNEI.

This chain uses TRBV2 with TRBJ2-7; D is unresolved. The clonotype was recovered from a woman between 18 and 29 years old in good health. The sample was naive CD4+ T cells from blood. CDR3 bases: TGTGCCAGCAGTGACCCTCCCGCCATCTACGAGCAGTACTTC. Its translation: CASSDPPAIYEQYF.